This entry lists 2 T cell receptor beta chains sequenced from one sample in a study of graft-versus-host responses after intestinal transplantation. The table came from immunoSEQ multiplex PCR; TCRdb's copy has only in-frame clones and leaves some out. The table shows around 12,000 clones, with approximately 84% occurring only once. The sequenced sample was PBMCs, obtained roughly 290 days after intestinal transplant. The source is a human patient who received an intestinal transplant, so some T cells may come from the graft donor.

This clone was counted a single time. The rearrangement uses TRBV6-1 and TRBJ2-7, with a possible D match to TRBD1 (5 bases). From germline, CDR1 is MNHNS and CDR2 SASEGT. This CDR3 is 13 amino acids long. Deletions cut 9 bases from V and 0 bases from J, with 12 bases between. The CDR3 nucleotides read TGTGCCAGTCGGAGACAGACCTCCTACGAGCAGTACTTC. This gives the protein CASRRQTSYEQYF.

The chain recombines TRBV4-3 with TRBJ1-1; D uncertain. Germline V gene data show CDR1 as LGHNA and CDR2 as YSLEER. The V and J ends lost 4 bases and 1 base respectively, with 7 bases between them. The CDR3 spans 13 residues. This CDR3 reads CASSPDGNTEAFF. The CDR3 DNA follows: TGCGCCAGCAGCCCGGACGGGAACACTGAAGCTTTCTTT.